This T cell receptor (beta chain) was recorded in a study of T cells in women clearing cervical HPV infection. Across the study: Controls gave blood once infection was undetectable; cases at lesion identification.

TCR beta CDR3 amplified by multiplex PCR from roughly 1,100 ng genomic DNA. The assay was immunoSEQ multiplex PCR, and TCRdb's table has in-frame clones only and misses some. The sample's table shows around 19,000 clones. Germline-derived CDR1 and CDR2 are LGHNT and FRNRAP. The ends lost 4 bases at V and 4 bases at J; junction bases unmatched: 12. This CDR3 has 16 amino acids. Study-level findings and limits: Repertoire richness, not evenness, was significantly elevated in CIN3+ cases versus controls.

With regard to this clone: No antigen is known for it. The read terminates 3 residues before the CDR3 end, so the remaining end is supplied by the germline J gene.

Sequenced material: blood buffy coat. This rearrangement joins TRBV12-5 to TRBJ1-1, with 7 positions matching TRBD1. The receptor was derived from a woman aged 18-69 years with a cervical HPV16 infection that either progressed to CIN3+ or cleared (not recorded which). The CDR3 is CASGWATGTGTTEAFF. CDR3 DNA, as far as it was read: TGTGCTAGTGGTTGGGCGACAGGGACGGGGACCACTGAA.